This TCR beta chain originates from a study of CD8+CD57+ T cells in acquired aplastic anemia. Study background: DNA recovered from sorted CD4+ and CD8+ cells had a mean of about 3.5 ug. Findings and limits, study-wide: With respect to CD8+ Simpson's diversity, patients and controls did not differ significantly. Patients shared around 31 CD8+ CDR3 sequences with controls.

The sequenced patients had an expansion of CD8+CD57+ cells seen by flow cytometry. Among the patients, all had severe acquired aplastic anemia. The CDR3 has 14 amino acids. CDR1 is SQVTM and CDR2 is ANQGSEA in the germline V gene. V was clipped by 4 bases and J by 0 bases, with 13 bases between them. To note about this clonotype: Antigen unknown.

TCR beta VDJ and CDR3 profiling used genomic DNA as template. TCRdb re-analysed the reads in MiXCR, keeping a single row per CDR3 protein. The data contain approximately 120,000 distinct CDR3 sequences, roughly 40% of them singletons. This receptor was taken from a human donor with aplastic anemia. The J gene is TRBJ2-7, the V gene TRBV29-1, with D perhaps matching TRBD1 (6 bases). Sequencing was done on a sample of sorted CD4+, CD8+, or CD8+CD57+ T cells (not recorded which) from PBMCs. CDR3 sequence (DNA): TGCAGCGTTGTTGGGCAGGGGAGCTCCTACGAGCAGTACGTC. It yields the protein CSVVGQGSSYEQYV.